The 8 T cell receptor beta chains listed next were all sequenced from one sample in a study of cytomegalovirus exposure and HLA in healthy donors. Primers included in the PCR were 60 Vbeta and 13 Jbeta primers. The data were produced by immunoSEQ multiplex PCR, yet TCRdb's version contains in-frame clones alone and is incomplete. Of about 170,000 clones in the sample, roughly 85% were seen once. The sequenced material came from PBMCs. Receptors were obtained from a male donor in good health and CMV-seronegative.

V is TRBV15 and J is TRBJ2-5; D uncertain. The germline V gene encodes CDR1 LNHNV and CDR2 YYDKDF (reference sequence). CDR3 size: 13 residues. Trimming took 5 bases from V and 4 from J, leaving 11 bases between them. In DNA form, the CDR3 reads TGTGCCACCAGCCCTAAGCCAACAGAGACCCAGTACTTC. It is translated as CATSPKPTETQYF. Using reference TRBV15 and TRBJ2-5 for the parts outside the CDR3, the full variable domain is DAMVIQNPRYQVTQFGKPVTLSCSQTLNHNVMYWYQQKSSQAPKLLFHYYDKDFNNEADTPDNFQSRRPNTSFCFLDIRSPGLGDTAMYLCATSPKPTETQYFGPGTRLLVL.

This clone has a single count. The V call is TRBV5-1, the J call TRBJ2-5; TRBD2 might be the D (6 bases). With the DNA end fitting TRBJ2-7 better, the J assignment may be wrong. The CDR3 has 14 residues. Germline CDR1 SGHRS, CDR2 YFSETQ. CDR3 amino acids: CASSSAGSSYEQYF. For the CDR3, the DNA is TGCGCCAGCAGCTCCGCGGGGTCGTCCTACGAGCAGTACTTC.

J is TRBJ2-2 and V is TRBV27; 12 bases map to TRBD2. The germline V gene has CDR1 MNHEY and CDR2 SMNVEV (reference sequence). Trimming cost V 5 bases and J 5 bases; bases outside gene matches: 12. There are 18 residues in the CDR3. This CDR3 is CASSPTRLAGVSTGELFF. The CDR3 coding sequence is TGTGCCAGCAGTCCTACTAGACTAGCGGGAGTATCAACCGGGGAGCTGTTTTTT.

This sequence joins TRBV4-3 and TRBJ1-4; 7 positions agree with TRBD1. V lost 3 bases and J lost 10; bases outside the gene matches: 5. This CDR3 has 13 amino acids. Germline CDR1 reads LGHNA; CDR2 reads YSLEER. The DNA of the CDR3 is TGCGCCAGCAGCCAGGACAGGAAAGGAAAACTGTTTTTT. Encoded protein: CASSQDRKGKLFF.

This clone was counted only a few times. The chain has TRBV28 and TRBJ1-5; tentative D call: TRBD1 (6 bases). Trimming shortened V by 5 bases and J by 8 bases, and 13 bases separated the two germline ends. Per the germline V gene, CDR1 is MDHEN and CDR2 is SYDVKM. This CDR3 has 13 amino acids. The CDR3 DNA reads TGTGCCAGCAGTCCAACAGGGTTCGAGCCCCAGCATTTT. Translation: CASSPTGFEPQHF. The full variable domain, completed using reference TRBV28 and TRBJ1-5, is DVKVTQSSRYLVKRTGEKVFLECVQDMDHENMFWYRQDPGLGLRLIYFSYDVKMKEKGDIPEGYSVSREKKERFSLILESASTNQTSMYLCASSPTGFEPQHFGDGTRLSIL.

V usage is TRBV19 and J usage is TRBJ1-3; D not certain. The V gene lost 6 bases and the J gene lost 0 bases, with 6 bases spanning the gap. CDR1 LNHDA and CDR2 SQIVND come from the germline V gene (reference sequence). The CDR3 is made up of 13 amino acids. CDR3 bases: TGTGCCAGTAGAGCGCGCTCTGGAAACACCATATATTTT. Protein: CASRARSGNTIYF.

The J gene is TRBJ1-1, the V gene TRBV12-5; possible D gene TRBD1, 5 bases. The V end was cut by 4 bases, the J end by 3 bases, with 15 bases between. This CDR3 has 15 residues. CDR1 LGHNT and CDR2 FRNRAP come from the germline V gene. CDR3 sequence: CASGSPRTFDTEAFF. CDR3 sequence (DNA): TGTGCTAGTGGTTCACCACGGACATTCGACACTGAAGCTTTCTTT.

This sequence joins TRBV2 and TRBJ1-2; TRBD1 might be the D (6 bases). The V gene's germline CDR1 is SNHLY and CDR2 FYNNEI. V lost 8 bases to trimming and J lost 8 bases, with 18 bases between them. This CDR3 is 13 amino acids long. The CDR3 loop is CASGNGGSKGYTF. CDR3 bases: TGTGCCAGCGGCAATGGGGGCTCGAAAGGCTACACCTTC.